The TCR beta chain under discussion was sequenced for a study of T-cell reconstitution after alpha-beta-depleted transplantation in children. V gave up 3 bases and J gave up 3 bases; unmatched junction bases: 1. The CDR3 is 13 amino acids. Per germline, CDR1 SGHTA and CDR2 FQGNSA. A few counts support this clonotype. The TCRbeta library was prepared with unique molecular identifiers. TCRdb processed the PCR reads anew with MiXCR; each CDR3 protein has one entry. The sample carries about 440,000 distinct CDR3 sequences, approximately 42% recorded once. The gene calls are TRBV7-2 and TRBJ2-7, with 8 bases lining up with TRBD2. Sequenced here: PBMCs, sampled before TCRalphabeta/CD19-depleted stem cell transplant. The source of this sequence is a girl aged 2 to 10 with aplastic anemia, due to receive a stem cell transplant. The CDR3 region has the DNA TGTGCCAGCAGCTTGACTAGCGACTACGAGCAGTACTTC. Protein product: CASSLTSDYEQYF.